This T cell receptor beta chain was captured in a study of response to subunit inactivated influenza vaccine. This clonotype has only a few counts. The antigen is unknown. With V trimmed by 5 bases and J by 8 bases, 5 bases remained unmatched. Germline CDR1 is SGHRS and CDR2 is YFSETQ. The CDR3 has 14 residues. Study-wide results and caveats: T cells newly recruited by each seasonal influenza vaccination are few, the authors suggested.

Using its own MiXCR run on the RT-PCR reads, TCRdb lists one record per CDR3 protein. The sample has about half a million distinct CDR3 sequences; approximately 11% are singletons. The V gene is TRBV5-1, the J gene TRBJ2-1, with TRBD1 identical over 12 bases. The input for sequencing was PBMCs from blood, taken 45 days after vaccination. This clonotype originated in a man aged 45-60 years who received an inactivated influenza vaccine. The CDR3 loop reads CASSPGQGAYEQFF. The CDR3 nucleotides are TGCGCCAGCAGTCCGGGACAGGGGGCCTATGAGCAGTTCTTC.